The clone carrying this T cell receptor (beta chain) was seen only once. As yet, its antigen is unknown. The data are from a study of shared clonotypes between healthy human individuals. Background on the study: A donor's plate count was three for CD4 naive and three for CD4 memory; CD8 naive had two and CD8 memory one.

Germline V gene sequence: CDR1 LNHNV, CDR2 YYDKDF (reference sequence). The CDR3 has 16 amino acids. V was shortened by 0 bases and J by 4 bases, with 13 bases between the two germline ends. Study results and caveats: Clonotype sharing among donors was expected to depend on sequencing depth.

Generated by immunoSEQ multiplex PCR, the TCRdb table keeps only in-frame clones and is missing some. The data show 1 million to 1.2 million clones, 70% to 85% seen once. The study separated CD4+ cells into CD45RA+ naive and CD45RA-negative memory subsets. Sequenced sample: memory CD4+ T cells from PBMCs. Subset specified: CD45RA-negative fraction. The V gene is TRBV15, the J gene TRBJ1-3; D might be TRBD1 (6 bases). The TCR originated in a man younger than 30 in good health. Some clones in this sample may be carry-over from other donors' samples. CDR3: CATSRDLTGGGNTIYF. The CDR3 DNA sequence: TGTGCCACCAGCAGAGACCTGACAGGAGGGGGAAACACCATATATTTT. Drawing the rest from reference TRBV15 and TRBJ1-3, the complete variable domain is DAMVIQNPRYQVTQFGKPVTLSCSQTLNHNVMYWYQQKSSQAPKLLFHYYDKDFNNEADTPDNFQSRRPNTSFCFLDIRSPGLGDTAMYLCATSRDLTGGGNTIYFGEGSWLTVV.